This TCR beta chain was captured by sequencing in a study of blood T cell repertoires in COVID-19. This table comes from immunoSEQ multiplex PCR, and its TCRdb copy is limited to in-frame clones, with some not included. This sample has about 99,000 clones, with roughly nine tenths found just once. The CDR3 runs 14 residues. V lost 2 bases, J lost 4 bases, and 11 bases lay in between. Germline CDR1 is SGHDN and CDR2 is FVKESK. The TCR sequence derives from a woman between 55 and 75 years old with acute or convalescent COVID-19. Sequencing was carried out using peripheral blood. The chain has TRBV14 and TRBJ1-1, with D uncertain. The chain's CDR3 is CASSQLPGVTEAFF. The CDR3 region has the DNA TGTGCCAGCAGCCAACTGCCGGGAGTCACTGAAGCTTTCTTT.